This paragraph reports one T cell receptor beta chain. What it binds is not known. These data come from a study of cytomegalovirus exposure and HLA in healthy donors. Overall study results and limits: An analysis done earlier found most TCR beta V segments productive about 90% or about 30% of the time. In a later analysis, specific HLA alleles were associated with approximately 17,000 TCR beta sequences at a 0.05 false discovery rate. According to a later analysis, donors in an Asian-associated ancestry cluster reportedly had fewer N-insertions than the roughly 660-donor mean. A later analysis revealed that TCR association rates differed between HLA loci, peaking at DRB1 and bottoming out at HLA-C.

With 60 Vbeta and 13 Jbeta primers, the PCR was carried out. The data were produced by immunoSEQ multiplex PCR, yet TCRdb's version contains in-frame clones alone and is incomplete. The sample gives around 110,000 clones, 50% to 70% of which show up once; roughly 9.7% is in the top ten. Germline V gene lookup returns CDR1 SGDLS and CDR2 YYNGEE. The CDR3 consists of 13 residues. The source material was PBMCs. V usage is TRBV9 and J usage is TRBJ2-5; unclear D gene. The end of the DNA is better explained by TRBJ2-7, so the J call may be wrong. The receptor was isolated from a woman between 40 and 50 years old in good health and CMV-seropositive. CDR3 nucleotides: TGTGCCAGCAGCGTAGGGGCGCAATACGAGCAGTACTTC. Translation: CASSVGAQYEQYF.